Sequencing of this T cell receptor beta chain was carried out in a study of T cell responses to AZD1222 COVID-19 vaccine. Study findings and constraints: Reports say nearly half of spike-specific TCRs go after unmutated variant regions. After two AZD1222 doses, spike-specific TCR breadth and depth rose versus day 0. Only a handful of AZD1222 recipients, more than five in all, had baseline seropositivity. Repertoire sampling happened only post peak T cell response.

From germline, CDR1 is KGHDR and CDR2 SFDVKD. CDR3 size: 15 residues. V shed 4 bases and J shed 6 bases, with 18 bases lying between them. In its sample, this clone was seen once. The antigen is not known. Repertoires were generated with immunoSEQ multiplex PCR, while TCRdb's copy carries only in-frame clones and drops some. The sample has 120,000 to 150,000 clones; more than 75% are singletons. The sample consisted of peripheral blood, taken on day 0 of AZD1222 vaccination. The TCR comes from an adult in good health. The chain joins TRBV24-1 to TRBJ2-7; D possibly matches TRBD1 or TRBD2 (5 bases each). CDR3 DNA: TGTGCCACCAGTGAGCTCATTTCGGGACGGATCGAGCAGTACTTC. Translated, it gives CATSELISGRIEQYF.